Presented here are 20 T cell receptor beta chains from one specimen sequenced in a study of CD8+ T cells in alopecia areata. Treatment meaning: oral pan-JAK inhibitor, 5-10 mg twice daily. Sequencing templates came from extracted RNA that was reverse transcribed into cDNA. Data came from immunoSEQ multiplex PCR; TCRdb stores just in-frame clones and leaves some out. The data hold 90,000 to 150,000 clones, with 53% observed a single time. Sequencing was performed on CD4+ T cells sorted from blood, taken at week 4, from a patient treated with tofacitinib. These receptors originate from a human donor with alopecia areata.

This chain joins TRBV25-1 and TRBJ1-1; D is unresolved. The CDR3 runs to 14 residues. V dropped 4 bases and J dropped 2 bases, with 11 bases sitting between them. Germline V gene sequence: CDR1 MGHDK, CDR2 SYGVNS. DNA for the CDR3: TGTGCCAGCAGTGTAGCGGGCCGTAACACTGAAGCTTTCTTT. Translated, it gives CASSVAGRNTEAFF.

The chain combines TRBV30 with TRBJ1-6; TRBD1 matches at 8 bases. The CDR3 has 14 residues. J lost 6 bases, V lost 4 bases, and 5 bases had no gene match. Germline V gives CDR1 GTSNPN, CDR2 SVGIG (reference sequence). The CDR3 region is CAWKRTGFNSPLHF. The CDR3 nucleotides are TGTGCCTGGAAACGGACAGGGTTTAATTCACCCCTCCACTTT. The variable domain in full, with the rest retrieved from reference TRBV30 and TRBJ1-6, is SQTIHQWPATLVQPVGSPLSLECTVEGTSNPNLYWYRQAAGRGLQLLFYSVGIGQISSEVPQNLSASRPQDRQFILSSKKLLLSDSGFYLCAWKRTGFNSPLHFGNGTRLTVT.

The chain links TRBV4-1 to TRBJ1-2, with a tentative D call TRBD1 (6 bases). The CDR3 is 15 residues long. V lost 1 base and J lost 8, with 17 bases in between. Looked up from germline, CDR1 is MGHRA and CDR2 is YSYEKL. CDR3 residues: CASSQGATGDGGYTF. For the CDR3, the DNA is TGCGCCAGCAGCCAAGGGGCGACAGGAGATGGCGGCTACACCTTC.

This clone came up a few times. The rearrangement joins TRBV29-1 to TRBJ2-5; D not resolved. V shed 3 bases and J shed 2 bases, with 16 bases lying between them. This CDR3 has 15 amino acids. Germline V lookup: CDR1 SQVTM, CDR2 ANQGSEA. The CDR3 DNA follows: TGCAGCGTTGATTTGAATCCTTATACTCAAGAGACCCAGTACTTC. Protein sequence: CSVDLNPYTQETQYF.

The V and J genes are TRBV2 and TRBJ1-1; D is ambiguous. The CDR3 extends over 17 amino acids. The V gene lost 2 bases and the J gene lost 0 bases, with 16 bases spanning the gap. Germline V gene sequence: CDR1 SNHLY, CDR2 FYNNEI. The CDR3, as DNA: TGTGCCAGCAGTGAACAGCCCCCGAGCTTCATGAACACTGAAGCTTTCTTT. As protein: CASSEQPPSFMNTEAFF.

This clone was seen more than once but under ten times. This sequence joins TRBV4-1 and TRBJ1-2, with D unclear. Trimming stripped 2 bases from V and 7 bases from J, with 11 bases between. The CDR3 has 13 residues. Germline assignment: CDR1 MGHRA and CDR2 YSYEKL. The CDR3 bases are TGCGCCAGCAGCCAACAAGGAGGGTTTGGCTACACCTTC. Protein: CASSQQGGFGYTF.

Details on this clone: This same CDR3 is encoded by further DNA sequences in the sample. This sequence joins TRBV2 and TRBJ2-1; tentatively, D is TRBD1 (6 bases). The CDR3 runs to 13 residues. V was pared by 7 bases and J by 5 bases, with 12 bases between. Looked up from germline, CDR1 is SNHLY and CDR2 is FYNNEI. The CDR3 is CASKAGANNEQFF. As DNA, the CDR3 is TGTGCCAGCAAGGCAGGGGCTAACAATGAGCAGTTCTTC.

This chain connects TRBV25-1 to TRBJ2-7; tentatively, D is TRBD2 (5 bases). V shed 10 bases and J shed 6 bases, with 13 bases lying between them. Per the germline V gene, CDR1 is MGHDK and CDR2 is SYGVNS. The CDR3 is made up of 11 amino acids. The CDR3 DNA reads TGTGCCACGGTCGGACTGGGCGAGCAGTACTTC. Translation gives CATVGLGEQYF.

The chain couples TRBV30 to TRBJ2-4; D is possibly TRBD1 (6 bases). Trimming removed 0 bases at V and 8 bases at J, with 11 bases between. This CDR3 has 13 residues. Germline V gene data show CDR1 as GTSNPN and CDR2 as SVGIG (reference sequence). CDR3 coding DNA: TGTGCCTGGAGTGTAACGACAGGAGACATTCAGTACTTC. It translates to CAWSVTTGDIQYF.

The rearrangement joins TRBV27 to TRBJ1-2, with TRBD1 as a possible D gene (6 bases). V dropped 5 bases and J dropped 7 bases, with 26 bases sitting between them. This CDR3 has 17 amino acids. CDR1 MNHEY and CDR2 SMNVEV come from the germline V gene (reference sequence). The CDR3 region is CASSHDPDRPGGPGYTF. The CDR3 nucleotides read TGTGCCAGCAGTCACGACCCTGATCGACCGGGGGGGCCTGGCTACACCTTC.

The J gene is TRBJ1-2, the V gene TRBV13; possibly TRBD1 for D (5 bases). V was shortened by 3 bases and J by 4 bases, with 15 bases between the two germline ends. The CDR3 runs 15 residues. Germline lookup yields CDR1 PRHDT and CDR2 FYEKMQ (reference sequence). CDR3 residues: CASSLGSAGSYGYTF. CDR3 bases: TGTGCCAGCAGCTTGGGGTCGGCAGGGAGCTATGGCTACACCTTC. The full variable domain, with the rest looked up from reference TRBV13 and TRBJ1-2, is AAGVIQSPRHLIKEKRETATLKCYPIPRHDTVYWYQQGPGQDPQFLISFYEKMQSDKGSIPDRFSAQQFSDYHSELNMSSLELGDSALYFCASSLGSAGSYGYTFGSGTRLTVV.

V and J are TRBV5-6 and TRBJ2-1; D is unclear. Germline assignment: CDR1 SGHDT and CDR2 YYEEEE. Trimming shortened V by 4 bases and J by 6 bases, and 11 bases separated the two germline ends. The CDR3 has 13 amino acids. CDR3 DNA sequence: TGTGCCAGCAGCCTAATAGCAGGCAATGAGCAGTTCTTC. Its translation: CASSLIAGNEQFF.

The CDR3 region has the DNA TGTGCCTGGAGTGACGGGACTCCCGGAAGGGCCCAGCATTTT. Translating gives CAWSDGTPGRAQHF. This chain links TRBV30 with TRBJ1-5; a weak D match, TRBD1 (5 bases). This CDR3 region has 14 residues. V lost 1 base to trimming and J lost 11 bases, with 18 bases between them. CDR1 is GTSNPN, CDR2 SVGIG, per germline (reference sequence).

V gene TRBV29-1 combines with J gene TRBJ2-4, with D maybe TRBD1 (7 bases). Trimming pared 2 bases from V and 5 bases from J, leaving 10 bases between. The CDR3 runs 13 residues. Germline V lookup: CDR1 SQVTM, CDR2 ANQGSEA. The CDR3 protein is CSVEQGGENIQYF. In DNA, the CDR3 is TGCAGCGTTGAACAGGGGGGCGAAAACATTCAGTACTTC.

The chain employs TRBV5-1 and TRBJ1-6, with 7 nucleotides matching TRBD1. The CDR3 is 15 amino acids. Germline V CDR1 and CDR2: SGHRS, YFSETQ. Trimming took 4 bases from V and 7 from J; bases not matched to a gene: 8. CDR3 in amino acids: CASSDPTGRNSPLHF. The DNA of the CDR3 is TGCGCCAGCAGCGATCCGACAGGGAGGAATTCACCCCTCCACTTT.

In its sample, this clone was seen a few times. The chain recombines TRBV27 with TRBJ2-7; D unresolved. Germline loops: CDR1 MNHEY, CDR2 SMNVEV (reference sequence). The CDR3 runs to 13 residues. Trimming removed 6 bases from V and 3 bases from J, with 12 bases in between. The CDR3 DNA follows: TGTGCCAGCAGCCCCGGCCACCTCTACGAGCAGTACTTC. It encodes CASSPGHLYEQYF.

This clone was seen more than once but under ten times. This chain joins TRBV19 and TRBJ2-1; no definite D call. This CDR3 has 14 amino acids. Germline loops: CDR1 LNHDA, CDR2 SQIVND (reference sequence). Trimming pared 5 bases from V and 6 bases from J, leaving 14 bases between. CDR3 DNA: TGTGCCAGTAGTCCGCCTGGCCTACCCAATGAGCAGTTCTTC. This sequence encodes CASSPPGLPNEQFF.

The rearrangement links TRBV29-1 to TRBJ1-2, with D possibly matching TRBD1 (5 bases). This CDR3 spans 11 amino acids. Looked up from germline, CDR1 is SQVTM and CDR2 is ANQGSEA. With 3 bases removed from V and 7 bases from J, the gap between germline ends came to 9 bases. CDR3 in DNA: TGCAGCGTTGATGAGGGGTCTGGCTACACCTTC. Amino acid sequence: CSVDEGSGYTF.

This rearrangement joins TRBV30 to TRBJ1-1, with D maybe TRBD1 (6 bases). Germline CDR1 and CDR2: GTSNPN and SVGIG (reference sequence). The CDR3 totals 14 residues. V was shortened by 0 bases and J by 5 bases, with 13 bases between the two germline ends. CDR3 coding DNA: TGTGCCTGGAGTGTGATGGGGGCGCCTACTGAAGCTTTCTTT. Amino acid sequence: CAWSVMGAPTEAFF.

The rearrangement links TRBV30 to TRBJ1-6; D gene unclear. Trimming left V 0 bases short and J 7 bases short, with 10 bases between. In germline, CDR1 is GTSNPN, CDR2 SVGIG (reference sequence). The CDR3 consists of 14 residues. CDR3 DNA: TGTGCCTGGAGTGTACGTGGCAGAAATTCACCCCTCCACTTT. Translated, it gives CAWSVRGRNSPLHF.